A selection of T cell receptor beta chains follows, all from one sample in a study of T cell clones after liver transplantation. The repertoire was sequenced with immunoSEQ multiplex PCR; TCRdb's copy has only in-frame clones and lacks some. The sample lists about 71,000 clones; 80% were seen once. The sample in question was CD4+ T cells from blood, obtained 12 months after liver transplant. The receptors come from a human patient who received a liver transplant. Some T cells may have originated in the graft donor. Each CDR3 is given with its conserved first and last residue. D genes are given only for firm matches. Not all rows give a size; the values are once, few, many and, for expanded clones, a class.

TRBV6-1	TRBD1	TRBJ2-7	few	CASTKQGAYEQYF	TGTGCCAGCACAAAACAGGGGGCTTACGAGCAGTACTTC
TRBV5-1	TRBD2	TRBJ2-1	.	CASSLAAGEAWNEQFF	TGCGCCAGCAGCTTGGCGGCGGGAGAGGCTTGGAATGAGCAGTTCTTC
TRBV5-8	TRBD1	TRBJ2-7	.	CASSPGQGAYEQYF	TGTGCCAGCAGCCCCGGACAGGGGGCCTACGAGCAGTACTTC
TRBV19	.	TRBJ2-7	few	CASSASSAYEQYF	TGTGCCAGTAGTGCCTCGTCTGCCTACGAGCAGTACTTC
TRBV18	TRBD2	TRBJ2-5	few	CASSTTSGKETQYF	TGTGCCAGCTCAACAACTAGCGGGAAGGAGACCCAGTACTTC
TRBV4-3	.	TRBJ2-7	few	CASSQGVEGLEQYF	TGCGCCAGCAGCCAAGGGGTGGAAGGACTCGAGCAGTACTTC
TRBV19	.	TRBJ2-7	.	CASSIMAGRTYEQYF	TGTGCCAGTAGTATAATGGCGGGCCGCACCTACGAGCAGTACTTC
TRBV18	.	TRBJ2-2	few	CASFVNHQERELFF	TGTGCCAGCTTCGTAAACCACCAAGAACGGGAGCTGTTTTTT
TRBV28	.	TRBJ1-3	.	CASRDHTNTIYF	TGTGCCAGCAGAGACCACACAAACACCATATATTTT
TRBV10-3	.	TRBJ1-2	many	CATLIRWGNYGYTF	TGTGCCACCCTGATCCGTTGGGGGAACTATGGCTACACCTTC
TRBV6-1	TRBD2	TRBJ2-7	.	CASSDRTSGPYEQYF	TGTGCCAGCAGCGATCGGACTAGCGGCCCCTACGAGCAGTACTTC
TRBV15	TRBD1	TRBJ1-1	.	CATSRTGGNTEAFF	TGTGCCACCAGCAGGACAGGGGGAAACACTGAAGCTTTCTTT
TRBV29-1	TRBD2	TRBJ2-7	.	CSVHGSGSYEQYF	TGCAGCGTTCATGGTAGCGGGAGTTACGAGCAGTACTTC
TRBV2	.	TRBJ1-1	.	CASSDTGPSEAFF	TGTGCCAGCAGTGATACGGGTCCTTCTGAAGCTTTCTTT
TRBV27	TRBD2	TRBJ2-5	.	CASSSAGGEDVTQYF	TGTGCCAGCAGTTCCGCCGGGGGGGAGGATGTGACCCAGTACTTC
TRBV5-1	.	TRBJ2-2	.	CASSLPTGTAGELFF	TGCGCCAGCAGCTTGCCGACAGGAACGGCCGGGGAGCTGTTTTTT
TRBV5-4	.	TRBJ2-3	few	CASSMDTSSTDTQYF	TGTGCCAGCAGCATGGACACATCTAGCACAGATACGCAGTATTTT
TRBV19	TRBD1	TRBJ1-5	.	CASSMARWTGVGQPQHF	TGTGCCAGTAGTATGGCCCGGTGGACAGGGGTTGGTCAGCCCCAGCATTTT
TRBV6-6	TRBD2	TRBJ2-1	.	CASSWGLAGTQQFF	TGTGCCAGCAGCTGGGGACTAGCGGGAACCCAGCAGTTCTTC
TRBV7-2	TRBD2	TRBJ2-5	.	CASSLGFRGGETQYF	TGTGCCAGCAGCTTAGGGTTTCGGGGGGGAGAGACCCAGTACTTC
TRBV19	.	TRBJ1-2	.	CASSIHNRPNYGYTF	TGTGCCAGTAGTATTCACAACAGGCCTAACTATGGCTACACCTTC